The entry that follows covers one TCR beta chain sequence. What it binds is not known. In germline, CDR1 is SGHRS, CDR2 YFSETQ. Trimming pared 2 bases from V and 0 bases from J, leaving 5 bases between. This CDR3 contains 13 residues. Both 60 Vbeta primers and 13 Jbeta primers went into the PCR. TCRdb's copy holds only in-frame clones and misses some; the assay was immunoSEQ multiplex PCR. The repertoire has approximately 150,000 clones, about two thirds of them found once; the top ten carry 2.1%. The sample comes from a study of cytomegalovirus exposure and HLA in healthy donors. Broader study findings: Presence/absence results assume similar sequencing depth per donor, which may not hold.

The rearrangement joins TRBV5-1 to TRBJ1-1, with D uncertain. Sequencing was performed on PBMCs. The TCR was taken from a man aged 35-49 years in good health and CMV-seronegative. The CDR3 loop is CASSLTMNTEAFF. DNA for the CDR3: TGCGCCAGCAGCTTAACAATGAACACTGAAGCTTTCTTT. Using reference TRBV5-1 and TRBJ1-1 for the parts outside the CDR3, the full variable domain is KAGVTQTPRYLIKTRGQQVTLSCSPISGHRSVSWYQQTPGQGLQFLFEYFSETQRNKGNFPGRFSGRQFSNSRSEMNVSTLELGDSALYLCASSLTMNTEAFFGQGTRLTVV.